The present T cell receptor (beta chain) was sequenced within a study of blood T cell repertoires in COVID-19. Across the whole study: The United States, Italy and Spain provided the acute and convalescent COVID-19 samples.

Germline assignment: CDR1 LGHDT and CDR2 YNNKEL (reference sequence). This CDR3 contains 16 residues. V shed 4 bases and J 1 base; nucleotides not matched to a gene: 6. Authors' methods: Estimated nucleated cell counts came from reference gene primer amplification. Generated by immunoSEQ multiplex PCR, the TCRdb table keeps only in-frame clones and is missing some. D and trimming were read from the DNA, whereas the V and J calls and clone size are those reported in that table. The sample carries some 220,000 clones, 60% to 85% recorded once. This clone was recorded only once. This sequence joins TRBV3-1 (or the pseudogene TRBV3-2) and TRBJ2-7, with 11 nucleotides matching TRBD2. Material for sequencing was peripheral blood. This TCR was recovered from a woman aged 70-85 years with acute or convalescent COVID-19. CDR3 sequence reads: CASSRLAGGGSYEQYF. The CDR3 region has the DNA TGTGCCAGCAGCCGCCTAGCGGGGGGCGGGTCCTACGAGCAGTACTTC.